This T cell receptor beta chain emerged from a study of response to subunit inactivated influenza vaccine. This CDR3 contains 15 residues. The V gene lost 3 bases and the J gene lost 0 bases, with 6 bases spanning the gap. CDR1 KGHSH and CDR2 LQKENI come from the germline V gene. TCRdb called the RT-PCR reads again in MiXCR, with one record for every CDR3 protein. The table includes approximately 530,000 distinct CDR3 sequences, roughly 7.9% detected once. Overall study results and limits: Authors suggested that a seasonal influenza vaccination recruits few new T cells each time.

Comments on this clonotype: Antigen: not known.

V is TRBV18 and J is TRBJ2-6; D unclear. The sequencing here drew on PBMCs from blood, taken less than 30 months after vaccination. The source is a man aged 50 to 75 who received an inactivated influenza vaccine. The CDR3 protein is CASSPSVSGANVLTF. The CDR3 nucleotides are TGTGCCAGCTCACCCTCAGTCTCTGGGGCCAACGTCCTGACTTTC.